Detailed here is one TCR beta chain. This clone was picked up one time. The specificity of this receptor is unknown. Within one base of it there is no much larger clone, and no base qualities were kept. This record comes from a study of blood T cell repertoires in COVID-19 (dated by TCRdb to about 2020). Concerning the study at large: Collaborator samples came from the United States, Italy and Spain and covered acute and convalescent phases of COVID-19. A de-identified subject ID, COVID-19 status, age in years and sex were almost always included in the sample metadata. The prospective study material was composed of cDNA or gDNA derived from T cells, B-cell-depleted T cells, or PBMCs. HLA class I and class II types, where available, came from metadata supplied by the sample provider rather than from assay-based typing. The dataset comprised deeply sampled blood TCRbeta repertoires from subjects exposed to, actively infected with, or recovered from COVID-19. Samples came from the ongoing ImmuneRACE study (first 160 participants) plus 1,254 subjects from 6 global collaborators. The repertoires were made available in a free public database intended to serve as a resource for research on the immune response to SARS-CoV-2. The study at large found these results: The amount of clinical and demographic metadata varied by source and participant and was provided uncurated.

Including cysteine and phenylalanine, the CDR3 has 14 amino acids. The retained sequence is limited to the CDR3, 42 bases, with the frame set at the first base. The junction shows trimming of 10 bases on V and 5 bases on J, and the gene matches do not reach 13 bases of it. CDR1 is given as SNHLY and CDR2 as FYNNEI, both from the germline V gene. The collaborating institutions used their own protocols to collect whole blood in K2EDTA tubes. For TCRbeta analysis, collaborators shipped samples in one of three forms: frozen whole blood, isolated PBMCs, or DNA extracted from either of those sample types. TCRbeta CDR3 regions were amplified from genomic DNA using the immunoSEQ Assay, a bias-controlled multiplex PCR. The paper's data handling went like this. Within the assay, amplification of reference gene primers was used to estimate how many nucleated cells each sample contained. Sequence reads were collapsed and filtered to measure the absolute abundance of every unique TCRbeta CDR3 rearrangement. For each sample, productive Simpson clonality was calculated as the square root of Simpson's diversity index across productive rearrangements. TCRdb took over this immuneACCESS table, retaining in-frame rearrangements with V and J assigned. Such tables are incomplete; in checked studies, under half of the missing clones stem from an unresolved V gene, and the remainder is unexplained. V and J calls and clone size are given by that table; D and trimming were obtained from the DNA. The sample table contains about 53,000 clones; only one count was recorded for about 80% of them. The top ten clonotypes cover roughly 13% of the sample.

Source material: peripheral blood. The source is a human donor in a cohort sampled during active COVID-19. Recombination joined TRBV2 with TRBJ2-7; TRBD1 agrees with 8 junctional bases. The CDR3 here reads CATGMDRDGHEQYF. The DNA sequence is TGTGCCACCGGGATGGACAGGGATGGGCACGAGCAGTACTTC.